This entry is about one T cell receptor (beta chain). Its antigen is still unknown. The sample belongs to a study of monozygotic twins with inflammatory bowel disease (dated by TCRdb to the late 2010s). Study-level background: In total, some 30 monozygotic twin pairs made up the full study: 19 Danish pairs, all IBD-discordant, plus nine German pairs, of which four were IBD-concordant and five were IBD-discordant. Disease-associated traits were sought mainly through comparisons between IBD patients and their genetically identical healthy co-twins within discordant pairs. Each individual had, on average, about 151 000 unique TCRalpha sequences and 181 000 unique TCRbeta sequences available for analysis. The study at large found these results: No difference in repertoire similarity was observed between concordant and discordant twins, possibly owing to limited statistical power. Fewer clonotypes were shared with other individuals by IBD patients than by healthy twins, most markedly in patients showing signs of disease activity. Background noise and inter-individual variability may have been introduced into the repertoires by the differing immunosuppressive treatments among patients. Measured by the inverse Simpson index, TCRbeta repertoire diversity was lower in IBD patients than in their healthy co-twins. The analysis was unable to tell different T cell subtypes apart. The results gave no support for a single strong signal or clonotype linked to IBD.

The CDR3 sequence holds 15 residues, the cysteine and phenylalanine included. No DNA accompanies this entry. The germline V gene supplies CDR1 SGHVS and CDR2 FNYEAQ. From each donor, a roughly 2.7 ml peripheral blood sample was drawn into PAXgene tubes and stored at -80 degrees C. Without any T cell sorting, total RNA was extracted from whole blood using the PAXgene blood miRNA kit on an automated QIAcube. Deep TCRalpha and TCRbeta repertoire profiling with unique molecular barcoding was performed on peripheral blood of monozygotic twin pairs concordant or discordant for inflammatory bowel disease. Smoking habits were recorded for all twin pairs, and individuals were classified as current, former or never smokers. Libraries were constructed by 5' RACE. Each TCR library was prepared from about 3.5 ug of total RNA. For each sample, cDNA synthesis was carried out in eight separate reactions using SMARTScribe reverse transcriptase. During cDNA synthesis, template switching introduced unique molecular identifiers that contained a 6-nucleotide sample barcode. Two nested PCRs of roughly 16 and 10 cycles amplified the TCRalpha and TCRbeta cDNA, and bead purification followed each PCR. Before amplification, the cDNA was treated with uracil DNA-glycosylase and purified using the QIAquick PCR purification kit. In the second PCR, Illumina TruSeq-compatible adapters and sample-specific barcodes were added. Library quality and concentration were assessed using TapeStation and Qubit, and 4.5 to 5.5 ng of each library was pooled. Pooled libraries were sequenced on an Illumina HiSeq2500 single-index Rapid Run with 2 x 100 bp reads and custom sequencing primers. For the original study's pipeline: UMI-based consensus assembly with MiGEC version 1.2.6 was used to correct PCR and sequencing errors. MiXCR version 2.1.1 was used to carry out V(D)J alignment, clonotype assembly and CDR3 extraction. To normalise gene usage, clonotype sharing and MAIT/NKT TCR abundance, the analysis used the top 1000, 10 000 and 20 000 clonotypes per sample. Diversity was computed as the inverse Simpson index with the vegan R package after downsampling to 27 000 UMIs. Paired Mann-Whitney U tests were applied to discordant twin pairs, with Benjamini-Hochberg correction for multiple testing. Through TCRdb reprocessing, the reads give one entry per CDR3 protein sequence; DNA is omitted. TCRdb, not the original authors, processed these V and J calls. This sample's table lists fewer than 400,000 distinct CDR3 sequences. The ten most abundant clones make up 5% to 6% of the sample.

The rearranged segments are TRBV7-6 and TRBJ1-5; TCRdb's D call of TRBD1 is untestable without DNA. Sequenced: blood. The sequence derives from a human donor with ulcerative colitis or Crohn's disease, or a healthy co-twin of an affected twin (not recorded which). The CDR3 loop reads CASSPQEGQYQPQHF.